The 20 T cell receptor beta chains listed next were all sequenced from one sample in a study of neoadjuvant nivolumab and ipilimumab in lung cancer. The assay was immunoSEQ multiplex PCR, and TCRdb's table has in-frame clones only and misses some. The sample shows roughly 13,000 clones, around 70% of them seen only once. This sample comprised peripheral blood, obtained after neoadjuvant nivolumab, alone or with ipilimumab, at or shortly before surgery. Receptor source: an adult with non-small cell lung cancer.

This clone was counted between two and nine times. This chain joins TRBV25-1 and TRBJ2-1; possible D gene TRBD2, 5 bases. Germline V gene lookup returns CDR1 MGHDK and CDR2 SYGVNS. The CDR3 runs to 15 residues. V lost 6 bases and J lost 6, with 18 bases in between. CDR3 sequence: CASSGGIPGINEQFF. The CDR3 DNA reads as TGTGCCAGCAGCGGAGGTATTCCAGGAATCAATGAGCAGTTCTTC.

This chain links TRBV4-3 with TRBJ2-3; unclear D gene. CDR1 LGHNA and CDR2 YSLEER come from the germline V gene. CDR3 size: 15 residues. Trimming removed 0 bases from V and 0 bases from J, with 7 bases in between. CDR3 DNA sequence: TGCGCCAGCAGCCAAGATGTCGGCAGCACAGATACGCAGTATTTT. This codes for CASSQDVGSTDTQYF.

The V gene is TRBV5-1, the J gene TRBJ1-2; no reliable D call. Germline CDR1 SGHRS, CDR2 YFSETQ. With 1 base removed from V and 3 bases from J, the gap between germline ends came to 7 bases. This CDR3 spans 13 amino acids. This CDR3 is CASSLRSDYGYTF. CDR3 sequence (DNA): TGCGCCAGCAGCTTGCGGTCGGACTATGGCTACACCTTC.

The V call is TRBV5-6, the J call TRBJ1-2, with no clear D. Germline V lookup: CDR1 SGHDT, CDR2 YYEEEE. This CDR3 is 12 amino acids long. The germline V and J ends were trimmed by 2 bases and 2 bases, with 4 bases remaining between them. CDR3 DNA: TGTGCCAGCAGCTTTTCAAACTATGGCTACACCTTC. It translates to CASSFSNYGYTF.

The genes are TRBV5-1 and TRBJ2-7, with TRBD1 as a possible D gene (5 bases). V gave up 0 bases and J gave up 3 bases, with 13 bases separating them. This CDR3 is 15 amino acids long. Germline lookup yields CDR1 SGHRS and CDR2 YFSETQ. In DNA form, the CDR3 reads TGCGCCAGCAGCTTGGTAAGGGGTAGTGTCTACGAGCAGTACTTC. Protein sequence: CASSLVRGSVYEQYF.

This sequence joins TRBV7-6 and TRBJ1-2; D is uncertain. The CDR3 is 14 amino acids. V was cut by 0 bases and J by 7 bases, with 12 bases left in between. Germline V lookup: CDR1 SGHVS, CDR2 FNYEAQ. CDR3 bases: TGTGCCAGCAGCTTAGCACCGTCCAGCGTTGGCTACACCTTC. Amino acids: CASSLAPSSVGYTF.

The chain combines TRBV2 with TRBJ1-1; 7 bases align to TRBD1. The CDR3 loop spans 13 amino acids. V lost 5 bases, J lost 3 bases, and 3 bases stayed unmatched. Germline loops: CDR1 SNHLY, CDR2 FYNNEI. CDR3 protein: CASSPQGYTEAFF. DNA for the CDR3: TGTGCCAGCAGTCCACAGGGGTACACTGAAGCTTTCTTT.

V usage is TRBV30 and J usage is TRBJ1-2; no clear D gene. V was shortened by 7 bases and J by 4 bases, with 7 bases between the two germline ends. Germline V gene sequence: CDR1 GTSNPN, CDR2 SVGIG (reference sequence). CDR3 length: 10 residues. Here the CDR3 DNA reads TGTGCCTCCGTGGGCTATGGCTACACCTTC. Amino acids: CASVGYGYTF. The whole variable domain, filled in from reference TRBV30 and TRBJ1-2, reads SQTIHQWPATLVQPVGSPLSLECTVEGTSNPNLYWYRQAAGRGLQLLFYSVGIGQISSEVPQNLSASRPQDRQFILSSKKLLLSDSGFYLCASVGYGYTFGSGTRLTVV.

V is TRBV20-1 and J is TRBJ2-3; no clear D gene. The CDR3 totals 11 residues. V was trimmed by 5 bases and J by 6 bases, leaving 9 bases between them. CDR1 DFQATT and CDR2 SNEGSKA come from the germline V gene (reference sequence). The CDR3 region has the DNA TGCAGTGCTTCTCACGCGGATACGCAGTATTTT. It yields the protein CSASHADTQYF.

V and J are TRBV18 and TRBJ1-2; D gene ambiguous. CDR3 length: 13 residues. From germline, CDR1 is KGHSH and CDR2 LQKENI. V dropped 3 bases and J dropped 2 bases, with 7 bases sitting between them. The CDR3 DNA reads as TGTGCCAGCTCACCGGACTTAAACTATGGCTACACCTTC. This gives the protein CASSPDLNYGYTF.

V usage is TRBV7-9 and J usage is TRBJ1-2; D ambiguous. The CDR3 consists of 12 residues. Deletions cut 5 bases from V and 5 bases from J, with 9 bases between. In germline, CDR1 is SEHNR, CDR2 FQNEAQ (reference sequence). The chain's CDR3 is CASSLDSYGYTF. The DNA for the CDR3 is TGTGCCAGCAGCCTGGACTCTTATGGCTACACCTTC.

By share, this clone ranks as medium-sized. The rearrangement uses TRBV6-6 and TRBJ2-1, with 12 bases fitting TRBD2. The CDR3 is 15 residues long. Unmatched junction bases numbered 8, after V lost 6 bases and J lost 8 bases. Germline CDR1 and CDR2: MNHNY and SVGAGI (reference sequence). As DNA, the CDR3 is TGTGCCAGCAGCGTGTATCCTAGCGGGAGGGATGAGCAGTTCTTC. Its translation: CASSVYPSGRDEQFF.

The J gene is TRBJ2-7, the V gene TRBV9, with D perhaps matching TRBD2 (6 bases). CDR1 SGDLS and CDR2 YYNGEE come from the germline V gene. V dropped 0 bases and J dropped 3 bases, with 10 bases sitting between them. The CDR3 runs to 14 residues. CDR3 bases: TGTGCCAGCAGCGTAGCTACGGGGGTCTACGAGCAGTACTTC. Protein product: CASSVATGVYEQYF. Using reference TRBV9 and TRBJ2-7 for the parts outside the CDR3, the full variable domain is DSGVTQTPKHLITATGQRVTLRCSPRSGDLSVYWYQQSLDQGLQFLIQYYNGEERAKGNILERFSAQQFPDLHSELNLSSLELGDSALYFCASSVATGVYEQYFGPGTRLTVT.

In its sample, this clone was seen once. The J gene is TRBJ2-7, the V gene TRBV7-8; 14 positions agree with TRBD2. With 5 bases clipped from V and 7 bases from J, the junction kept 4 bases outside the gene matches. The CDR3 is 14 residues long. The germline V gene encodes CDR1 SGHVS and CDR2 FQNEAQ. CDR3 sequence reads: CASSLGLAGVEQYF. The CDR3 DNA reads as TGTGCCAGCAGCCTGGGACTAGCGGGGGTTGAGCAGTACTTC.

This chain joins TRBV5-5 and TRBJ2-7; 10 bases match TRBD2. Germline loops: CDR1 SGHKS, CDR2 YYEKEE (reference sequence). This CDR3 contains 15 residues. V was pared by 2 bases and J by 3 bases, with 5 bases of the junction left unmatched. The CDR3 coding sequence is TGTGCCAGCAGCTTAGGAGGACTAGCGGTCTACGAGCAGTACTTC. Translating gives CASSLGGLAVYEQYF.

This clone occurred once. For the CDR3, the DNA is TGTGCCAGCACCTCGGAAGCGGGAGGGGATAGGGTCGAGCAGTACTTC. As protein: CASTSEAGGDRVEQYF. This chain connects TRBV18 to TRBJ2-7, with 10 bases that match TRBD2. This CDR3 has 16 amino acids. Germline trimming cut 8 bases from V and 6 bases from J; bases unmatched to any gene: 16. The V gene's germline CDR1 is KGHSH and CDR2 LQKENI.

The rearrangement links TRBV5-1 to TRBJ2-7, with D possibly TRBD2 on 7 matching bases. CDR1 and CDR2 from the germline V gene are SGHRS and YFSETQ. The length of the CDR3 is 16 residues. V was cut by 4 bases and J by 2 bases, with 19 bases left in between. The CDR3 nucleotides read TGCGCCAGCAGCCCCGAAAAGGGGGGGTTTGCCTACGAGCAGTACTTC. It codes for CASSPEKGGFAYEQYF.

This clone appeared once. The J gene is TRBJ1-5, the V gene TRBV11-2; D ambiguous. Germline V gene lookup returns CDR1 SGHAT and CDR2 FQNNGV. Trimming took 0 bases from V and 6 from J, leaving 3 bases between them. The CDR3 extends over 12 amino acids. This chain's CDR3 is CASSLEGQPQHF. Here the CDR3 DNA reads TGTGCCAGCAGCTTAGAAGGTCAGCCCCAGCATTTT.

CDR3: CAWTDTTRGKPEKLFF. As DNA, the CDR3 is TGTGCCTGGACTGACACCACGAGGGGGAAGCCTGAAAAACTGTTTTTT. The gene calls are TRBV30 and TRBJ1-4; D may be TRBD1 (6 bases). V was pared by 4 bases and J by 7 bases, with 22 bases between. Germline loops: CDR1 GTSNPN, CDR2 SVGIG (reference sequence). The CDR3 loop spans 16 amino acids.

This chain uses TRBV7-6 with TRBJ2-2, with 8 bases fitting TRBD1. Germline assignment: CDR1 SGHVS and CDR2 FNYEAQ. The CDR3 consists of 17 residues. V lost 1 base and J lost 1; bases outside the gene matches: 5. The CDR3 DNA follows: TGTGCCAGCAGCTTAGTAGGGACAGGATTGAACACCGGGGAGCTGTTTTTT. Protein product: CASSLVGTGLNTGELFF. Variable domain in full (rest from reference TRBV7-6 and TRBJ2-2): GAGVSQSPRYKVTKRGQDVALRCDPISGHVSLYWYRQALGQGPEFLTYFNYEAQQDKSGLPNDRFSAERPEGSISTLTIQRTEQRDSAMYRCASSLVGTGLNTGELFFGEGSRLTVL.